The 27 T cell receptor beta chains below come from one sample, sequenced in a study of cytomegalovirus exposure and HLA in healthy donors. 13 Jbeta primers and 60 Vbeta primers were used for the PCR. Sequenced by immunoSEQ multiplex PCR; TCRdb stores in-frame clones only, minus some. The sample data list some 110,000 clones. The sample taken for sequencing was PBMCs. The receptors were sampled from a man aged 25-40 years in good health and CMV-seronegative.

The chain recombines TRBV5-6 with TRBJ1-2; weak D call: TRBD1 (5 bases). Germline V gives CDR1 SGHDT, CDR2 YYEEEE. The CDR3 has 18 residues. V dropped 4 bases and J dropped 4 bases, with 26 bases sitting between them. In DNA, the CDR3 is TGTGCCAGCAGCCCTAAGTTTCGGAAGGCAGGGTTGAGCTATGGCTACACCTTC. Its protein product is CASSPKFRKAGLSYGYTF.

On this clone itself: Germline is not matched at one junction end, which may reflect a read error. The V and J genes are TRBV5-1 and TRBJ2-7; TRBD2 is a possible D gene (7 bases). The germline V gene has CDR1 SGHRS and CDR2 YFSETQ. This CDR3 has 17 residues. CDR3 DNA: TGCGCCAGCAGCCCAGGATTAGGGGGGGTCAGAATTCGAGGGGCACACTTC. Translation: CASSPGLGGVRIRGAHF.

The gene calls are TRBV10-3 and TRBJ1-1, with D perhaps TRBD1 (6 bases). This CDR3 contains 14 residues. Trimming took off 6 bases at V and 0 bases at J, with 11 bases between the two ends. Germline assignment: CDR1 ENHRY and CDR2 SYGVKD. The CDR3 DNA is TGTGCCATCAGCCGACAGGCTATGAACACTGAAGCTTTCTTT. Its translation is CAISRQAMNTEAFF.

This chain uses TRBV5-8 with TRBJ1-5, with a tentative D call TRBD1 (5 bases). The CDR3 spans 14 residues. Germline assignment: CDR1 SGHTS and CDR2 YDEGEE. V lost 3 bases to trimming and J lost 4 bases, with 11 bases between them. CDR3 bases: TGTGCCAGCAGCTCTCACGGGACTAATCAGCCCCAGCATTTT. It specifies CASSSHGTNQPQHF.

The CDR3 bases are TGTGCCAGCAGCTTAGATAAGGGGATTATTTACGGGGAGCAGTACTTC. This gives the protein CASSLDKGIIYGEQYF. The V and J genes are TRBV11-2 and TRBJ2-7, with D tentatively TRBD1 (5 bases). With 0 bases removed from V and 7 bases from J, the gap between germline ends came to 19 bases. CDR1 and CDR2 (germline): SGHAT, FQNNGV. The CDR3 has 16 amino acids.

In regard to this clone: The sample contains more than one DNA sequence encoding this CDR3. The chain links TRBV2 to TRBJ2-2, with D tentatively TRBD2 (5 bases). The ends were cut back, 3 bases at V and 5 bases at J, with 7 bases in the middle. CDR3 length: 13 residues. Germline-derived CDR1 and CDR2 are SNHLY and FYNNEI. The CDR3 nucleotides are TGTGCCAGCAGTGAGGAGCGGACCGGGGAGCTGTTTTTT. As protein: CASSEERTGELFF.

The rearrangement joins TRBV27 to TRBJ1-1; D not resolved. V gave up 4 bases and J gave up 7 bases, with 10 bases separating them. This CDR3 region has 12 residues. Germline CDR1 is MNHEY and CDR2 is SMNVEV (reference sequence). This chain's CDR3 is CASSYSGGEAFF. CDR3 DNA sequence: TGTGCCAGCAGTTATTCGGGTGGTGAAGCTTTCTTT.

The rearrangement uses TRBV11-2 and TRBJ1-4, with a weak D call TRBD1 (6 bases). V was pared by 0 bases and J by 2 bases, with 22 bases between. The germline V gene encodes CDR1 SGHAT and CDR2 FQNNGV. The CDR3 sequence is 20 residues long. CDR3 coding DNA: TGTGCCAGCAGCTTAGAGTGGGACCGTAGGGGGTGGGAGACTAATGAAAAACTGTTTTTT. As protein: CASSLEWDRRGWETNEKLFF.

This chain's CDR3 is CASSSQGRGETQYF. The CDR3 DNA follows: TGTGCCAGCAGCTCCCAAGGTAGGGGAGAGACCCAGTACTTC. V gene TRBV5-4 combines with J gene TRBJ2-5; D might be TRBD1 (5 bases). Germline CDR1 and CDR2: SGHNT and YYREEE (reference sequence). The CDR3 has 14 amino acids. Trimming pared 3 bases from V and 4 bases from J, leaving 13 bases between.

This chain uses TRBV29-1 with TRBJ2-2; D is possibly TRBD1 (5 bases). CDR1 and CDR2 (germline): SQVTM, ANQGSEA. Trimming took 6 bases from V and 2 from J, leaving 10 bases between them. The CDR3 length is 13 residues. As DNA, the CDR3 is TGCAGCGTCCGACAGTTAAACACCGGGGAGCTGTTTTTT. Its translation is CSVRQLNTGELFF.

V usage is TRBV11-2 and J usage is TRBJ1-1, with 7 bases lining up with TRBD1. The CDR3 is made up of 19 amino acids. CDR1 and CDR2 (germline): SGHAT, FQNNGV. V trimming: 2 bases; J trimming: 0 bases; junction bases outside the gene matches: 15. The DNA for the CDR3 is TGTGCCAGCAGCTTAATCCGGCAGGGGGTTATCTCCTTGAACACTGAAGCTTTCTTT. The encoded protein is CASSLIRQGVISLNTEAFF.

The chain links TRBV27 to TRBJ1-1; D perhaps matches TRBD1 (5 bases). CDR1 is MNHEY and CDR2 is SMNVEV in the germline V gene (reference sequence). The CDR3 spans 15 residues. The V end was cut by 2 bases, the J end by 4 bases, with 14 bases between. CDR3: CASSLIARATTEAFF. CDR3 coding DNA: TGTGCCAGCAGTTTAATTGCCAGGGCTACCACTGAAGCTTTCTTT.

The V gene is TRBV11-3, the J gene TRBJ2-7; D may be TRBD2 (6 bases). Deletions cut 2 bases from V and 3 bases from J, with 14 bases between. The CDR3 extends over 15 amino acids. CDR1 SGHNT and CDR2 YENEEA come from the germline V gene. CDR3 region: CASSLNSGPDYEQYF. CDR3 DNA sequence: TGTGCCAGCAGCTTAAATAGCGGACCAGACTACGAGCAGTACTTC.

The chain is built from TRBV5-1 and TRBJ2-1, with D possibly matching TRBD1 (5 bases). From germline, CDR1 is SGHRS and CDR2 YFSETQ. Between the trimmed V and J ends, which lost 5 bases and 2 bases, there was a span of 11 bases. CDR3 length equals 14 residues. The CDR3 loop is CASRLPGPYNEQFF. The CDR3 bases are TGCGCCAGCAGGCTGCCAGGGCCCTACAATGAGCAGTTCTTC.

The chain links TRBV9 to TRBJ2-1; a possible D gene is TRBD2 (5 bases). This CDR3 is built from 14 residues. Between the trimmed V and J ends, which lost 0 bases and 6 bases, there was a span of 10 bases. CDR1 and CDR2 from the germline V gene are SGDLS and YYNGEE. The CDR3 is CASSVGGLSNEQFF. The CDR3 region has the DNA TGTGCCAGCAGCGTAGGCGGGTTAAGCAATGAGCAGTTCTTC.

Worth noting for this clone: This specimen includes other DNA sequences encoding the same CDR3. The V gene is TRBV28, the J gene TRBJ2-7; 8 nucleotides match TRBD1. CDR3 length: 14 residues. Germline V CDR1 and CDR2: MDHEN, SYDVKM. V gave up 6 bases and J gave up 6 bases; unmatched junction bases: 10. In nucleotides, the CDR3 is TGTGCCAGCAGCCCTCCGGACAGGGCGGGCGAGCAGTACTTC. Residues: CASSPPDRAGEQYF.

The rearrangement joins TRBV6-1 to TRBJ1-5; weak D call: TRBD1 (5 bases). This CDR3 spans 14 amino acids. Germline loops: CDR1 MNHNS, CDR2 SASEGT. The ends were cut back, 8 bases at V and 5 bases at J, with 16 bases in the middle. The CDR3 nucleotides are TGTGCCAGCGGAGCGGTGCGGGGGGATCAGCCCCAGCATTTT. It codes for CASGAVRGDQPQHF.

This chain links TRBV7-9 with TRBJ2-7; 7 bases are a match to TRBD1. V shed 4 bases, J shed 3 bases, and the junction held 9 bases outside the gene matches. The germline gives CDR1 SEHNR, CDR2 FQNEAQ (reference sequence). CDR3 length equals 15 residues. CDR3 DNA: TGTGCCAGCAGCTCAACAGGGGATTCCCGCTACGAGCAGTACTTC. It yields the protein CASSSTGDSRYEQYF. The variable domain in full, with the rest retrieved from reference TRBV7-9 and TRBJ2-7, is DTGVSQNPRHKITKRGQNVTFRCDPISEHNRLYWYRQTLGQGPEFLTYFQNEAQLEKSRLLSDRFSAERPKGSFSTLEIQRTEQGDSAMYLCASSSTGDSRYEQYFGPGTRLTVT.

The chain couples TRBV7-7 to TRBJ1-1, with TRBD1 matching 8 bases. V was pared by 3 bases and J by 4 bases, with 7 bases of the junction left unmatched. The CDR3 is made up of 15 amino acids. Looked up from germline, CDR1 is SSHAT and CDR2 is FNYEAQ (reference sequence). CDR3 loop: CASSFEQGACTEAFF. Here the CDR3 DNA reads TGTGCCAGCAGCTTTGAGCAGGGGGCGTGCACTGAAGCTTTCTTT.

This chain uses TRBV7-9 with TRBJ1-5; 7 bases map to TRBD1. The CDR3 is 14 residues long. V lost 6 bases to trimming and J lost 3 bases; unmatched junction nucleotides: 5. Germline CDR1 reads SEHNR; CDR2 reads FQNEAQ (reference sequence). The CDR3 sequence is CASRAKGANQPQHF. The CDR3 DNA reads TGTGCCAGCAGAGCTAAGGGGGCCAATCAGCCCCAGCATTTT.

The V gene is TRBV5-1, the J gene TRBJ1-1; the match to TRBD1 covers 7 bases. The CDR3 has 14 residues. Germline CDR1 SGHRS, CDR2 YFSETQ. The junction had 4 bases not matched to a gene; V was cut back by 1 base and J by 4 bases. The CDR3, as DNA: TGCGCCAGCAGCTTGAGGGGGCTGGGCACTGAAGCTTTCTTT. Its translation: CASSLRGLGTEAFF. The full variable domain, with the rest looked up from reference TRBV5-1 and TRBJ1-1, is KAGVTQTPRYLIKTRGQQVTLSCSPISGHRSVSWYQQTPGQGLQFLFEYFSETQRNKGNFPGRFSGRQFSNSRSEMNVSTLELGDSALYLCASSLRGLGTEAFFGQGTRLTVV.

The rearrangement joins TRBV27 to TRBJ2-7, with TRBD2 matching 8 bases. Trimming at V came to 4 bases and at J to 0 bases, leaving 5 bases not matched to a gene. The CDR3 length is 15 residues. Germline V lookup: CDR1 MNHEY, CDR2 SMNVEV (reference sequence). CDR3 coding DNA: TGTGCCAGCAGTTCGACTAGCGAACACTCCTACGAGCAGTACTTC. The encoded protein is CASSSTSEHSYEQYF.

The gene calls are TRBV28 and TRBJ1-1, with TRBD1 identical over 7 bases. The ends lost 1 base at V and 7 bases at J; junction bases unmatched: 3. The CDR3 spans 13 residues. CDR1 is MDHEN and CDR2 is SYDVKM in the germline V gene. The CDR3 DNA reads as TGTGCCAGCAGTTTATCGGGGACAGTTGAAGCTTTCTTT. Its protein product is CASSLSGTVEAFF. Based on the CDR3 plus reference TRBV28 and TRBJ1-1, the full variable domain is DVKVTQSSRYLVKRTGEKVFLECVQDMDHENMFWYRQDPGLGLRLIYFSYDVKMKEKGDIPEGYSVSREKKERFSLILESASTNQTSMYLCASSLSGTVEAFFGQGTRLTVV.

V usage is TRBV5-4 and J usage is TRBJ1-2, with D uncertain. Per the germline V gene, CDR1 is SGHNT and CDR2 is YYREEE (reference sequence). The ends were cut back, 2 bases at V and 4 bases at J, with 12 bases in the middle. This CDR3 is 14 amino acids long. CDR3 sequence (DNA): TGTGCCAGCAGCTTTAGCCACGGAGTCTATGGCTACACCTTC. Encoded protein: CASSFSHGVYGYTF.

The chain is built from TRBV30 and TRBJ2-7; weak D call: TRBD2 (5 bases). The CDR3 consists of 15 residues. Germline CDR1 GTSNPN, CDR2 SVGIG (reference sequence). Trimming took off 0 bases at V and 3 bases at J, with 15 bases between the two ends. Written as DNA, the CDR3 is TGTGCCTGGAGTGTACGGGCGGGCCTTATCTACGAGCAGTACTTC. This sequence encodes CAWSVRAGLIYEQYF.

This chain's CDR3 is CAWSLPGIPPLHF. CDR3 bases: TGTGCCTGGAGCCTCCCCGGGATACCACCCCTCCACTTT. The gene calls are TRBV30 and TRBJ1-6; D uncertain. Deletions cut 3 bases from V and 11 bases from J, with 14 bases between. The CDR3 spans 13 residues. CDR1 and CDR2 (germline): GTSNPN, SVGIG (reference sequence).

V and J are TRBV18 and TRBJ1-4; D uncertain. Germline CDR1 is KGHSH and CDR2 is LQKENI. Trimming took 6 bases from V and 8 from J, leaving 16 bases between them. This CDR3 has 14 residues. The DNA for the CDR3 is TGTGCCAGCTCGTCGAGCCTTTCATTGGAAAAACTGTTTTTT. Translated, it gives CASSSSLSLEKLFF.